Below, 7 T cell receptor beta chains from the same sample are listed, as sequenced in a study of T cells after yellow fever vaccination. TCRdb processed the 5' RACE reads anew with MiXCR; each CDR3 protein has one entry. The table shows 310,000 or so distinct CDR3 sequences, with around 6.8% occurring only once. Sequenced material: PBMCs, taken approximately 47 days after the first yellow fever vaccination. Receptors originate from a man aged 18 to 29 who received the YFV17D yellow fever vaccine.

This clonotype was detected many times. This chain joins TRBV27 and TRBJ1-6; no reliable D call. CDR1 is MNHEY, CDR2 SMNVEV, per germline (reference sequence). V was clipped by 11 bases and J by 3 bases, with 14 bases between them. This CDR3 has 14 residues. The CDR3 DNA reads TGTGCCTCCGCAAGGTCGGGCTATAATTCACCCCTCCACTTT. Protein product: CASARSGYNSPLHF.

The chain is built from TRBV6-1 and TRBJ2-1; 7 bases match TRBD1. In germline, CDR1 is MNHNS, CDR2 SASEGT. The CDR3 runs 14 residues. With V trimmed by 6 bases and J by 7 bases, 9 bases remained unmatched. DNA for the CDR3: TGTGCCAGCAGCTCAAAAGACAGGGTTAATGAGCAGTTCTTC. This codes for CASSSKDRVNEQFF.

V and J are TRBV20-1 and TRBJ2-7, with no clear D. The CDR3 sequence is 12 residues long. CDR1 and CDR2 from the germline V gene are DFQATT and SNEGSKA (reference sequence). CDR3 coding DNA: TGCAGCGCCCCCGGTCGAGCCTACGAGCAGTACTTC. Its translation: CSAPGRAYEQYF.

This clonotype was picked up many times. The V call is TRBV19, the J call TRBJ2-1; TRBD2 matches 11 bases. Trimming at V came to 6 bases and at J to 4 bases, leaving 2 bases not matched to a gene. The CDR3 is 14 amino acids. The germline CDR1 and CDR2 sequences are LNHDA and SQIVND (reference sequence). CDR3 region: CASRGLAEYNEQFF. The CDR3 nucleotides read TGTGCCAGTAGGGGACTAGCGGAATACAATGAGCAGTTCTTC. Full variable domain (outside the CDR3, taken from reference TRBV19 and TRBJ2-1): DGGITQSPKYLFRKEGQNVTLSCEQNLNHDAMYWYRQDPGQGLRLIYYSQIVNDFQKGDIAEGYSVSREKKESFPLTVTSAQKNPTAFYLCASRGLAEYNEQFFGPGTRLTVL.

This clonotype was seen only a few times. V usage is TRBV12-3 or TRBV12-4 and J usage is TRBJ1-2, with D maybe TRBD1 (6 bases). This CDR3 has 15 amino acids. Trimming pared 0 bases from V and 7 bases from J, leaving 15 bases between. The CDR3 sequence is CASSLARGLGGGYTF. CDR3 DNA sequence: TGTGCCAGCAGTTTAGCCAGGGGACTTGGAGGTGGCTACACCTTC.

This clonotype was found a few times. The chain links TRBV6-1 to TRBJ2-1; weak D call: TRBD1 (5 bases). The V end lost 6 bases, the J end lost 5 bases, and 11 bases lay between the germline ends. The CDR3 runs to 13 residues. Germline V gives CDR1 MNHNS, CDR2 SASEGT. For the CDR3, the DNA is TGTGCCAGCAGCCCGACAGACAACAATGAGCAGTTCTTC. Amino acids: CASSPTDNNEQFF.

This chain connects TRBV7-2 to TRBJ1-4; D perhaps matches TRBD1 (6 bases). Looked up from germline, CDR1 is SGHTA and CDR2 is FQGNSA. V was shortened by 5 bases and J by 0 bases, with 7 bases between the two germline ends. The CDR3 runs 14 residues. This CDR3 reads CASSRTATNEKLFF. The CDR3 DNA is TGTGCCAGCAGCCGGACAGCAACTAATGAAAAACTGTTTTTT. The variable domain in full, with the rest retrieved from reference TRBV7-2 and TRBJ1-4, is GAGVSQSPSNKVTEKGKDVELRCDPISGHTALYWYRQSLGQGLEFLIYFQGNSAPDKSGLPSDRFSAERTGGSVSTLTIQRTQQEDSAVYLCASSRTATNEKLFFGSGTQLSVL.